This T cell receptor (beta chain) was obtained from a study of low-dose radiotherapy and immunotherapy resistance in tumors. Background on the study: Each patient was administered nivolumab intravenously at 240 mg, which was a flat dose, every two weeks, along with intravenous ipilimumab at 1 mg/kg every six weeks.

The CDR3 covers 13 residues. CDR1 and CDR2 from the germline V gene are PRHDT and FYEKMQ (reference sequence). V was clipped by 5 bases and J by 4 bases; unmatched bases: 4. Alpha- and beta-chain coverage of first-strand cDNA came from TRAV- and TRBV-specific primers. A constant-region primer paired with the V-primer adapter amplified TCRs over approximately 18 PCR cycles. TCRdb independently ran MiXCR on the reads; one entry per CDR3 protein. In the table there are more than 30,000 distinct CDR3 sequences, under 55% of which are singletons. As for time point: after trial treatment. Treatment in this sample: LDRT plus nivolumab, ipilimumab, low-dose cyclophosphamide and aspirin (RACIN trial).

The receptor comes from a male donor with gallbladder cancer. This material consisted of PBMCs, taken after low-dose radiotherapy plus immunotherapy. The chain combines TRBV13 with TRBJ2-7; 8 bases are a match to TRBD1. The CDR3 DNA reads TGTGCCAGCAGCACAGACAGGGGATACGAGCAGTACTTC. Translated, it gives CASSTDRGYEQYF.